Shown below are 31 T cell receptor beta chains from a single sample sequenced in a study of blood T cell repertoires in COVID-19. Sequencing used immunoSEQ multiplex PCR; TCRdb keeps in-frame clones, though not all of them. The table lists approximately 170,000 clones, almost 85% of them singletons, with roughly 7.7% in the top ten. Specimen: peripheral blood. The receptors derive from a man between 40 and 49 years old who had recovered from COVID-19.

The chain joins TRBV27 to TRBJ2-7, with D maybe TRBD1 (6 bases). CDR1 and CDR2 (germline): MNHEY, SMNVEV (reference sequence). The CDR3 consists of 13 residues. Trimming pared 2 bases from V and 6 bases from J, leaving 11 bases between. CDR3 protein: CASSLQYRAEQYF. CDR3 DNA sequence: TGTGCCAGCAGTTTACAGTACAGGGCCGAGCAGTACTTC.

This rearrangement joins TRBV6-6 to TRBJ2-3; TRBD2 matches at 8 bases. V was pared by 7 bases and J by 0 bases, with 9 bases of the junction left unmatched. Germline V gives CDR1 MNHNY, CDR2 SVGAGI (reference sequence). The CDR3 has 16 residues. CDR3 loop: CASILSAGVSTDTQYF. CDR3 DNA sequence: TGTGCCAGCATCCTCTCAGCGGGGGTGAGCACAGATACGCAGTATTTT.

This sequence joins TRBV2 and TRBJ2-1, with 8 nucleotides matching TRBD1. J gave up 6 bases and V 3 bases, and 7 bases lay outside the gene matches. CDR3 length: 15 residues. CDR1 and CDR2 from the germline V gene are SNHLY and FYNNEI. The CDR3 reads CASSEEAGGFNEQFF. In nucleotides, the CDR3 is TGTGCCAGCAGTGAGGAGGCAGGGGGCTTCAATGAGCAGTTCTTC.

This clone was recorded a few times. This chain uses TRBV7-8 with TRBJ2-1, with 7 bases that match TRBD2. CDR3 size: 16 residues. Unmatched junction bases numbered 4, after V lost 2 bases and J lost 0 bases. From germline, CDR1 is SGHVS and CDR2 FQNEAQ. In DNA, the CDR3 is TGTGCCAGCAGCTTATGGAGGGAGGGCTCCTACAATGAGCAGTTCTTC. The encoded protein is CASSLWREGSYNEQFF.

The chain joins TRBV5-1 to TRBJ1-5; D possibly corresponds to TRBD1 (5 bases). With 4 bases removed from V and 4 bases from J, the gap between germline ends came to 12 bases. The CDR3 length is 14 residues. Germline V CDR1 and CDR2: SGHRS, YFSETQ. CDR3 DNA sequence: TGCGCCAGCAGCCTAGACGGGGGGAATCAGCCCCAGCATTTT. Translation gives CASSLDGGNQPQHF.

The CDR3 spells CASSPTGGHEQYF. The CDR3 region has the DNA TGTGCCAGCAGCCCTACAGGGGGACACGAGCAGTACTTC. J is TRBJ2-7 and V is TRBV4-2, with 8 bases fitting TRBD1. CDR3 length: 13 residues. Trimming cost V 4 bases and J 5 bases; bases outside gene matches: 4. Germline V gene lookup returns CDR1 LGHNA and CDR2 YNFKEQ.

The gene calls are TRBV6-5 and TRBJ2-3; 8 nucleotides align to TRBD2. Germline-derived CDR1 and CDR2 are MNHEY and SVGAGI. The CDR3 totals 14 residues. Trimming at V came to 10 bases and at J to 2 bases, leaving 8 bases not matched to a gene. The CDR3 is CATDGLALTDTQYF. In DNA form, the CDR3 reads TGTGCCACTGACGGACTAGCTCTCACAGATACGCAGTATTTT.

V and J are TRBV6-1 and TRBJ2-1, with 10 bases aligning to TRBD2. This CDR3 is 17 amino acids long. With V trimmed by 2 bases and J by 9 bases, 13 bases remained unmatched. Germline-derived CDR1 and CDR2 are MNHNS and SASEGT. The DNA of the CDR3 is TGTGCCAGCAGTGAAAAACTCTGGAGCGGGAGGGGTGGTGAGCAGTTCTTC. This sequence encodes CASSEKLWSGRGGEQFF.

This clone was recorded only once. The gene calls are TRBV6-4 and TRBJ2-2; 7 bases are a match to TRBD2. There are 15 residues in the CDR3. The germline CDR1 and CDR2 sequences are MRHNA and SNTAGT. V dropped 2 bases and J dropped 3; count of bases not matched to a gene: 3. The CDR3 DNA follows: TGTGCCAGCAGTGACAGGGCGGGGGACACCGGGGAGCTGTTTTTT. Translating gives CASSDRAGDTGELFF.

The rearrangement uses TRBV7-9 and TRBJ2-1; 9 bases agree with TRBD1. Looked up from germline, CDR1 is SEHNR and CDR2 is FQNEAQ (reference sequence). V gave up 5 bases and J gave up 7 bases; unmatched junction bases: 6. CDR3 length: 14 amino acids. CDR3 residues: CASSPWTGENEQFF. The DNA for the CDR3 is TGTGCCAGCAGCCCATGGACAGGGGAGAATGAGCAGTTCTTC.

The chain joins TRBV7-8 to TRBJ2-5; 12 bases align to TRBD1. CDR3 length: 15 residues. V gave up 4 bases and J gave up 4 bases; unmatched junction bases: 4. Germline V gene lookup returns CDR1 SGHVS and CDR2 FQNEAQ. The CDR3 region is CASSSGQGAGETQYF. The CDR3 DNA reads as TGTGCCAGCAGCTCGGGACAGGGGGCAGGAGAGACCCAGTACTTC.

The chain is built from TRBV20-1 and TRBJ2-7; 8 bases fit TRBD1. The trim removed 3 bases at V and 4 bases at J, leaving 5 bases unmatched. The germline gives CDR1 DFQATT, CDR2 SNEGSKA (reference sequence). The CDR3 totals 13 residues. The CDR3 is CSASQDRVYEQYF. CDR3 nucleotides: TGCAGTGCTAGTCAGGACAGGGTGTACGAGCAGTACTTC.

This rearrangement joins TRBV15 to TRBJ2-7, with 7 bases aligning to TRBD1. Germline-derived CDR1 and CDR2 are LNHNV and YYDKDF (reference sequence). With V trimmed by 1 base and J by 0 bases, 3 bases remained unmatched. The CDR3 sequence is 15 residues long. As DNA, the CDR3 is TGTGCCACCAGCAGAGGAGGGGGCAACTCCTACGAGCAGTACTTC. The encoded protein is CATSRGGGNSYEQYF.

This sequence joins TRBV5-5 and TRBJ2-7; D uncertain. The V and J ends lost 2 bases and 5 bases respectively, with 11 bases between them. Germline CDR1 SGHKS, CDR2 YYEKEE (reference sequence). This CDR3 comprises 13 residues. CDR3 sequence (DNA): TGTGCCAGCAGCTTACTACAACACCACGAGCAGTACTTC. This encodes CASSLLQHHEQYF.

This chain uses TRBV28 with TRBJ1-6; 7 bases fit TRBD1. Germline CDR1 and CDR2: MDHEN and SYDVKM. The CDR3 has 16 amino acids. Germline trimming cut 1 base from V and 7 bases from J; bases unmatched to any gene: 7. The CDR3 loop reads CASSLSLDRANSPLHF. The CDR3 region has the DNA TGTGCCAGCAGTTTATCCCTTGACAGGGCCAATTCACCCCTCCACTTT. Variable domain in full (rest from reference TRBV28 and TRBJ1-6): DVKVTQSSRYLVKRTGEKVFLECVQDMDHENMFWYRQDPGLGLRLIYFSYDVKMKEKGDIPEGYSVSREKKERFSLILESASTNQTSMYLCASSLSLDRANSPLHFGNGTRLTVT.

The chain carries TRBV10-3 and TRBJ2-1; weak D call: TRBD2 (6 bases). Trimming pared 1 base from V and 6 bases from J, leaving 16 bases between. The CDR3 extends over 16 amino acids. Looked up from germline, CDR1 is ENHRY and CDR2 is SYGVKD. In nucleotides, the CDR3 is TGTGCCATCAGTGAGTTTGTTGGGGGAGGTGGCAATGAGCAGTTCTTC. This codes for CAISEFVGGGGNEQFF.

The sample holds one count of this clone. Other DNA sequences of this sample code for an identical CDR3. The CDR3 loop reads CASSGTGGLSYEQYF. CDR3 DNA sequence: TGTGCCAGCAGTGGGACAGGTGGACTCTCCTACGAGCAGTACTTC. J is TRBJ2-7 and V is TRBV28; 8 bases align to TRBD1. V shed 5 bases, J shed 0 bases, and the junction held 6 bases outside the gene matches. Germline V gene data show CDR1 as MDHEN and CDR2 as SYDVKM. The CDR3 totals 15 residues.

The chain employs TRBV3-1 (or the pseudogene TRBV3-2) and TRBJ2-7, with a possible D match to TRBD2 (6 bases). Trimming took off 0 bases at V and 3 bases at J, with 12 bases between the two ends. The CDR3 totals 15 residues. Germline CDR1 reads LGHDT; CDR2 reads YNNKEL (reference sequence). CDR3 coding DNA: TGTGCCAGCAGCCAAGACCCTAGCGAAAACTACGAGCAGTACTTC. Translating it yields CASSQDPSENYEQYF.

The CDR3 spells CASSSDRVGEQFF. CDR3 bases: TGCGCCAGCAGCTCCGACAGGGTTGGTGAGCAGTTCTTC. The J gene is TRBJ2-1, the V gene TRBV5-1; 7 positions agree with TRBD1. CDR1 is SGHRS, CDR2 YFSETQ, per germline. This CDR3 has 13 amino acids. V shed 3 bases and J 9 bases; nucleotides not matched to a gene: 6.

V usage is TRBV5-1 and J usage is TRBJ2-7; D not certain. CDR1 SGHRS and CDR2 YFSETQ come from the germline V gene. V was clipped by 4 bases and J by 7 bases, with 21 bases between them. The CDR3 sequence is 15 residues long. CDR3 nucleotides: TGCGCCAGCAGCGCCGGAGCAGAGATGTTCGGGGAGCAGTACTTC. Translating gives CASSAGAEMFGEQYF.

The chain recombines TRBV11-2 with TRBJ2-3; D may be TRBD1 (5 bases). This CDR3 region has 12 residues. Trimming removed 2 bases at V and 5 bases at J, with 5 bases between. From germline, CDR1 is SGHAT and CDR2 FQNNGV. This CDR3 is CASSLQGDTQYF. The CDR3 DNA is TGTGCCAGCAGCTTACAGGGAGATACGCAGTATTTT.

The chain recombines TRBV7-9 with TRBJ1-2; 8 positions agree with TRBD1. The CDR3 loop spans 14 amino acids. V was pared by 5 bases and J by 7 bases, with 9 bases of the junction left unmatched. Germline V gene data show CDR1 as SEHNR and CDR2 as FQNEAQ (reference sequence). In DNA form, the CDR3 reads TGTGCCAGCAGCCCACGGACAGGGTCTAGTGGCTACACCTTC. This gives the protein CASSPRTGSSGYTF. The entire variable domain, with the rest obtained from reference TRBV7-9 and TRBJ1-2, is as follows: DTGVSQNPRHKITKRGQNVTFRCDPISEHNRLYWYRQTLGQGPEFLTYFQNEAQLEKSRLLSDRFSAERPKGSFSTLEIQRTEQGDSAMYLCASSPRTGSSGYTFGSGTRLTVV.

The chain employs TRBV13 and TRBJ1-2, with D tentatively TRBD1 (6 bases). CDR3 length equals 16 residues. CDR1 is PRHDT, CDR2 FYEKMQ, per germline (reference sequence). The V and J ends lost 2 bases and 0 bases respectively, with 13 bases between them. CDR3 DNA sequence: TGTGCCAGCAGCTTAAAGGGGGACATAACTAACTATGGCTACACCTTC. The encoded protein is CASSLKGDITNYGYTF.

This clone came up a few times. The chain carries TRBV28 and TRBJ1-3; tentative D call: TRBD1 (6 bases). Germline loops: CDR1 MDHEN, CDR2 SYDVKM. The CDR3 extends over 15 amino acids. Trimming removed 6 bases at V and 3 bases at J, with 15 bases between. CDR3: CASRRQAIDGNTIYF. CDR3 in DNA: TGTGCCAGCAGGAGACAGGCTATCGATGGAAACACCATATATTTT.

V usage is TRBV5-6 and J usage is TRBJ2-7; the match to TRBD2 covers 7 bases. Germline values: CDR1 SGHDT, CDR2 YYEEEE. CDR3 length equals 14 residues. V gave up 2 bases and J gave up 3 bases; unmatched junction bases: 5. CDR3 bases: TGTGCCAGCAGCTTAGGGACTATCTTCTACGAGCAGTACTTC. Translating it yields CASSLGTIFYEQYF.

This rearrangement joins TRBV30 to TRBJ2-7; D is perhaps TRBD1 (5 bases). The CDR3 is 17 amino acids. Germline V gives CDR1 GTSNPN, CDR2 SVGIG (reference sequence). The ends were cut back, 4 bases at V and 3 bases at J, with 25 bases in the middle. CDR3 protein: CAWTPGWSRTTNYEQYF. In DNA form, the CDR3 reads TGTGCCTGGACCCCAGGGTGGTCCCGGACCACCAACTACGAGCAGTACTTC.

The chain employs TRBV9 and TRBJ2-5; D possibly corresponds to TRBD2 (6 bases). V gave up 0 bases and J gave up 12 bases, with 15 bases separating them. Germline CDR1 reads SGDLS; CDR2 reads YYNGEE. CDR3 size: 13 residues. The CDR3 here is CASSVDEGGGEYF. In DNA, the CDR3 is TGTGCCAGCAGCGTAGATGAGGGAGGAGGGGAGTACTTC.

The V call is TRBV5-8, the J call TRBJ2-1; D is uncertain. V lost 4 bases and J 7 bases, leaving 6 bases between the germline ends. The CDR3 extends over 11 amino acids. Germline-derived CDR1 and CDR2 are SGHTS and YDEGEE. The CDR3 bases are TGTGCCAGCAGCCGCCTAAATGAGCAGTTCTTC. This sequence encodes CASSRLNEQFF.

The chain has TRBV19 and TRBJ1-2, with a weak D call TRBD1 (6 bases). Trimming pared 7 bases from V and 3 bases from J, leaving 18 bases between. CDR1 is LNHDA, CDR2 SQIVND, per germline (reference sequence). The CDR3 runs to 15 residues. This CDR3 is CASTIRWGPDYGYTF. CDR3 in DNA: TGTGCCAGTACCATCAGATGGGGGCCCGACTATGGCTACACCTTC.

The genes are TRBV9 and TRBJ2-2; D is possibly TRBD1 (6 bases). The CDR3 is made up of 15 amino acids. The V gene lost 2 bases and the J gene lost 4 bases, with 12 bases spanning the gap. From germline, CDR1 is SGDLS and CDR2 YYNGEE. As DNA, the CDR3 is TGTGCCAGCAGCGTTAGGACAGCTGCCACCGGGGAGCTGTTTTTT. Translation: CASSVRTAATGELFF.

The V call is TRBV9, the J call TRBJ2-4, with D perhaps TRBD2 (5 bases). There are 15 residues in the CDR3. Germline V gene sequence: CDR1 SGDLS, CDR2 YYNGEE. Deletions cut 3 bases from V and 1 base from J, with 11 bases between. In DNA form, the CDR3 reads TGTGCCAGCAGCGCCCTGGCGGGCGCCAAAAACATTCAGTACTTC. As protein: CASSALAGAKNIQYF.